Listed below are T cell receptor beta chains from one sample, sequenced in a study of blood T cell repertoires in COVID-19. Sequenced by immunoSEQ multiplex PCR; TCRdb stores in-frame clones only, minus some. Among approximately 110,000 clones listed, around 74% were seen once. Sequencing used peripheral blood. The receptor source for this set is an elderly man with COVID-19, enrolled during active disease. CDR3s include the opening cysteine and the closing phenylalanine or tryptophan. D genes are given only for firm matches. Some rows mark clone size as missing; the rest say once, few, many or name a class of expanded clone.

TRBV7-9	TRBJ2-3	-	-	CASSLAGESTDTQYF	TGTGCCAGCAGCTTAGCTGGAGAGAGCACAGATACGCAGTATTTT
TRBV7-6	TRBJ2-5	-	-	CASSKRQSQETQYF	TGTGCCAGCAGTAAAAGACAGAGCCAAGAGACCCAGTACTTC
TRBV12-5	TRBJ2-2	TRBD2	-	CASGFRLAGLANTGELFF	TGTGCTAGTGGTTTTAGACTAGCGGGGCTCGCGAACACCGGGGAGCTGTTTTTT
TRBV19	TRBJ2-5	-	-	CASSIMAGTQYF	TGTGCCAGTAGTATTATGGCTGGGACCCAGTACTTC
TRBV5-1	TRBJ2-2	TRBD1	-	CASSTGQGSTGELFF	TGCGCCAGCAGCACCGGACAGGGGAGCACCGGGGAGCTGTTTTTT
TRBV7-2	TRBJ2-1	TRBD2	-	CASSPGGTSGEQFF	TGTGCCAGCAGCCCAGGCGGGACTAGCGGCGAGCAGTTCTTC
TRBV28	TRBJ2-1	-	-	CASSRYGGSSYNEQFF	TGTGCCAGCAGCCGATACGGTGGGAGCTCCTACAATGAGCAGTTCTTC
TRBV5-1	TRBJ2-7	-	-	CASSFLRDSYEQYF	TGCGCCAGCAGCTTTTTACGGGACTCCTACGAGCAGTACTTC
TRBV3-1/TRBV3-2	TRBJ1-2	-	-	CASSPRSQGFNLNYGYTF	TGTGCCAGCAGCCCTCGGAGCCAGGGCTTCAATCTTAACTATGGCTACACCTTC
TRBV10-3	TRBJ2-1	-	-	CAISVPQVGLPNNEQFF	TGTGCCATCAGTGTCCCGCAGGTAGGACTACCGAACAATGAGCAGTTCTTC
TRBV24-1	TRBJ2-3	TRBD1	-	CATSDSGQSTSTDTQYF	TGTGCCACCAGTGATTCGGGACAGAGTACTAGCACAGATACGCAGTATTTT
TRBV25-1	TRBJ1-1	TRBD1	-	CASSEKGTAYTEAFF	TGTGCCAGCAGTGAGAAGGGGACAGCCTACACTGAAGCTTTCTTT
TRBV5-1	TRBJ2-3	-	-	CASSLLTDTQYF	TGCGCCAGCAGCTTACTCACAGATACGCAGTATTTT
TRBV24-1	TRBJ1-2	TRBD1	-	CATSDYPGGGYGYTF	TGTGCCACCAGTGATTACCCAGGGGGAGGCTATGGCTACACCTTC
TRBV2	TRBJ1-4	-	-	CASKLRSWSNEKLFF	TGTGCCAGCAAGTTGAGGAGCTGGTCTAATGAAAAACTGTTTTTT
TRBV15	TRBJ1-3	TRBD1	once	CATSRNRGTGNTIYF	TGTGCCACCAGCAGAAACAGGGGCACTGGAAACACCATATATTTT
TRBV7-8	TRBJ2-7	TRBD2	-	CASSVVSGRGEQYF	TGTGCCAGCAGCGTTGTGAGCGGGAGGGGTGAGCAGTACTTC
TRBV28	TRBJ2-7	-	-	CASSFLGVNPYEQYF	TGTGCCAGCAGTTTTCTAGGGGTTAACCCATACGAGCAGTACTTC
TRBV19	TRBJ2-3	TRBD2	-	CASSMERSGLAGTDTQYF	TGTGCCAGTAGTATGGAACGGTCGGGACTAGCAGGCACAGATACGCAGTATTTT
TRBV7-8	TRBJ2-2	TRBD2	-	CAAQLREGNTGELFF	TGTGCCGCTCAGCTCCGGGAGGGGAACACCGGGGAGCTGTTTTTT
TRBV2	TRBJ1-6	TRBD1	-	CASSEQGGSPLHF	TGTGCCAGCAGTGAACAGGGGGGTTCACCCCTCCACTTT
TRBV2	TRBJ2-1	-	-	CASSSAWGSNEQFF	TGTGCCAGCAGTTCGGCCTGGGGCTCAAATGAGCAGTTCTTC
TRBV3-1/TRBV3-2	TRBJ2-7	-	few	CASSQAGGLSYEQYF	TGTGCCAGCAGCCAAGCTGGAGGCTTGTCCTACGAGCAGTACTTC
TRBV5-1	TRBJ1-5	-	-	CASSLAGGNQPQHF	TGCGCCAGCAGCTTGGCAGGTGGCAATCAGCCCCAGCATTTT
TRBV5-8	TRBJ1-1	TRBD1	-	CASSSPGTENTEAFF	TGTGCCAGCAGCTCCCCCGGGACAGAGAACACTGAAGCTTTCTTT
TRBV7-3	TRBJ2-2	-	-	CASSPGVGNTGELFF	TGTGCCAGCAGCCCAGGGGTAGGGAACACCGGGGAGCTGTTTTTT
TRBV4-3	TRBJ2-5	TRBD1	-	CASSQGTGDGETQYF	TGCGCCAGCAGCCAAGGGACAGGGGATGGAGAGACCCAGTACTTC
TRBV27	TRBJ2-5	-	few	CASSREGGEVGETQYF	TGTGCCAGCAGTCGCGAGGGGGGGGAGGTTGGGGAGACCCAGTACTTC
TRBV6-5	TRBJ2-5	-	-	CASSSYPRGVETQYF	TGTGCCAGCAGTTCATACCCCAGGGGGGTAGAGACCCAGTACTTC
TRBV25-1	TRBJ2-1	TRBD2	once	CASSDLFGGGRYNEQFF	TGTGCCAGCAGTGATCTCTTCGGGGGAGGGCGGTACAATGAGCAGTTCTTC
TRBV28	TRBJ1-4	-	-	CASSYPGHPIF	TGTGCCAGCAGTTACCCGGGACACCCCATTTTT
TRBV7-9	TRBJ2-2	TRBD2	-	CASSLSGRASGELFF	TGTGCCAGCAGCTTAAGCGGGAGGGCGTCCGGGGAGCTGTTTTTT
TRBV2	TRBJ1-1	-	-	CASARAGEAFF	TGTGCCAGCGCTAGGGCAGGGGAAGCTTTCTTT
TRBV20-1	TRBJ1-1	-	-	CSASIGGVGTEAFF	TGCAGTGCTAGTATCGGGGGAGTAGGCACTGAAGCTTTCTTT
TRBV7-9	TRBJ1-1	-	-	CASSPRAGDSTEAFF	TGTGCCAGCAGCCCCCGGGCTGGCGACAGCACTGAAGCTTTCTTT
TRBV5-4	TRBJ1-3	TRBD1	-	CASSSDRGPVDTIYF	TGTGCCAGCAGCTCCGACAGGGGGCCGGTAGACACCATATATTTT
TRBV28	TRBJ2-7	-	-	CASSPLTRVNEQYF	TGTGCCAGCAGTCCTTTAACCAGGGTCAACGAGCAGTACTTC
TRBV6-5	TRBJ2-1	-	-	CASSPTSSGRNEQFF	TGTGCCAGCAGTCCCACGTCCAGCGGGCGCAATGAGCAGTTCTTC
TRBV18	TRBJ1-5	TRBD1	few	CASSPVGGGDQPQHF	TGTGCCAGCTCACCAGTAGGGGGCGGGGATCAGCCCCAGCATTTT
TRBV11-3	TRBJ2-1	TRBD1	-	CASSLGQGAVNEQFF	TGTGCCAGCAGCTTAGGACAGGGGGCGGTTAATGAGCAGTTCTTC
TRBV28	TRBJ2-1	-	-	CASSSYRGGYNEQFF	TGTGCCAGCAGTTCGTATAGGGGAGGTTACAATGAGCAGTTCTTC
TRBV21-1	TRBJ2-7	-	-	CASSPHSGTVLLHYEQYF	TGTGCCAGCAGCCCCCACTCCGGGACAGTACTCTTGCACTACGAGCAGTACTTC
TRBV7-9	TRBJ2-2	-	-	CASRQTVVSNTGELFF	TGTGCCAGCAGACAGACAGTGGTGTCGAACACCGGGGAGCTGTTTTTT
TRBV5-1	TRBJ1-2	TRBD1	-	CASSFSGGGYTF	TGCGCCAGCAGCTTCTCAGGGGGTGGCTACACCTTC
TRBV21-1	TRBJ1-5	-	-	CASIMGLRDQPQHF	TGTGCCAGCATCATGGGCCTGAGGGATCAGCCCCAGCATTTT
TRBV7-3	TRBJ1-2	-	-	CASSPDSNYGYTF	TGTGCCAGCAGCCCGGACAGCAACTATGGCTACACCTTC
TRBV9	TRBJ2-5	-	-	CASSVAPWAGSETQYF	TGTGCCAGCAGCGTAGCCCCCTGGGCAGGGTCAGAGACCCAGTACTTC
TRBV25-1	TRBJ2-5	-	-	CASDLQGKETQYF	TGTGCCAGCGATTTACAGGGTAAGGAGACCCAGTACTTC
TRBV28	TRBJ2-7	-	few	CASSLDYQYEQYF	TGTGCCAGCAGTTTAGACTACCAGTACGAGCAGTACTTC
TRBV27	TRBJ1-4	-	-	CASSFRFATNEKLFF	TGTGCCAGCAGTTTCCGGTTTGCAACTAATGAAAAACTGTTTTTT